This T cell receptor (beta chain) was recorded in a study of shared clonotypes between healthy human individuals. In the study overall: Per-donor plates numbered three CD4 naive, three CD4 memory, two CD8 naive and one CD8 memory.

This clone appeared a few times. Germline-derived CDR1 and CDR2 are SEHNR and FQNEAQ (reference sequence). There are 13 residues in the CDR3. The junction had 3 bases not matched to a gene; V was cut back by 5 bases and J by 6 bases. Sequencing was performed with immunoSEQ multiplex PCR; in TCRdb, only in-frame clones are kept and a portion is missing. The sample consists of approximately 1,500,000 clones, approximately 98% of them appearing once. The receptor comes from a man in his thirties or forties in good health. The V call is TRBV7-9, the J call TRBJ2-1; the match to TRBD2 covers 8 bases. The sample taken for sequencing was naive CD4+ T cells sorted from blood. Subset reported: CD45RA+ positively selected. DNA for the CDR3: TGTGCCAGCAGCCGGGGGGGCACCAATGAGCAGTTCTTC. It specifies CASSRGGTNEQFF. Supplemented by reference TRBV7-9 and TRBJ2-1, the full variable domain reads DTGVSQNPRHKITKRGQNVTFRCDPISEHNRLYWYRQTLGQGPEFLTYFQNEAQLEKSRLLSDRFSAERPKGSFSTLEIQRTEQGDSAMYLCASSRGGTNEQFFGPGTRLTVL.